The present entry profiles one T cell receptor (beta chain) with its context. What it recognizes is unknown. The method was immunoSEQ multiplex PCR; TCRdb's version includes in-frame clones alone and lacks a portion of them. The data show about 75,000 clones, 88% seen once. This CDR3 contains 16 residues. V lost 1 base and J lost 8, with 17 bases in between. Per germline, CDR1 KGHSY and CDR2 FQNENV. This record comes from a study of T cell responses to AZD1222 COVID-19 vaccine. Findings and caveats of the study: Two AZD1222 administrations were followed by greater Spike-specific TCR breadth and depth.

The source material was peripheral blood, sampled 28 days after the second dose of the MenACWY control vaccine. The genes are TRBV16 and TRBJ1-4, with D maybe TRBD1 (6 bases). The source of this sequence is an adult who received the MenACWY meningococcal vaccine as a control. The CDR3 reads CASSQLSQGRREKLFF. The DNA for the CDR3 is TGTGCCAGCAGCCAATTAAGTCAGGGGCGAAGAGAAAAACTGTTTTTT.